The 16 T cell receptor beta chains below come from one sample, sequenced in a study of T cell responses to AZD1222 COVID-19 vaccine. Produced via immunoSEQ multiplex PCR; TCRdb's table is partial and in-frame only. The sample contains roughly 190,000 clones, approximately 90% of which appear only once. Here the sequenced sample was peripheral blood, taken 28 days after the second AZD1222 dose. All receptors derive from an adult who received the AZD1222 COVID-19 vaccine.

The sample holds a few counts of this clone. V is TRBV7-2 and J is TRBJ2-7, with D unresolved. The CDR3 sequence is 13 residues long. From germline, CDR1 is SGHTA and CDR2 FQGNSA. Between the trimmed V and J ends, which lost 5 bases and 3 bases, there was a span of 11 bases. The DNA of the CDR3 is TGTGCCAGCAGCACGGGTCTGAACTACGAGCAGTACTTC. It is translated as CASSTGLNYEQYF.

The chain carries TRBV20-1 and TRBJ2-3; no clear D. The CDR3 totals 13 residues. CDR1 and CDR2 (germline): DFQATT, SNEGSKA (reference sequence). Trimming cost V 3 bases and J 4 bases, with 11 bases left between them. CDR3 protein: CSASTPAADTQYF. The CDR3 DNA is TGCAGTGCTAGTACCCCGGCGGCAGATACGCAGTATTTT.

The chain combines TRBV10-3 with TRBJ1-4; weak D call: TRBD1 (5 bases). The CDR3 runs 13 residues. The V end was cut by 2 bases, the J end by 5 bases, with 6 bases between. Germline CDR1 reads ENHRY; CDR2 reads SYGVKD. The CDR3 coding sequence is TGTGCCATCAGTGAGGGGGGGAATGAAAAACTGTTTTTT. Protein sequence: CAISEGGNEKLFF.

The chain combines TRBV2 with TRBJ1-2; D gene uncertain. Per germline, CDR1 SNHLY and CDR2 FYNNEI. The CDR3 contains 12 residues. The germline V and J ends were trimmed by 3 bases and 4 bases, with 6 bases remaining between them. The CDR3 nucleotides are TGTGCCAGCAGTGAGGGTGTCTATGGCTACACCTTC. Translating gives CASSEGVYGYTF.

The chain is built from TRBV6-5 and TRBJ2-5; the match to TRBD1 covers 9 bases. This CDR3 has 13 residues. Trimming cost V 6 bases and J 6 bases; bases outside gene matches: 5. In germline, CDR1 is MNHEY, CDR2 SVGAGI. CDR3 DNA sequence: TGTGCCAGCAGGGAGGACAGGGGAAAGACCCAGTACTTC. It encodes CASREDRGKTQYF.

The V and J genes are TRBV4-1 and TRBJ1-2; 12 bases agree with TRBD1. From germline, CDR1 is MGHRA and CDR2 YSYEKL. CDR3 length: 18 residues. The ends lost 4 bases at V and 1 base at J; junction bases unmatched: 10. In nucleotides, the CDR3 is TGCGCCAGCAGCCCGCAAGAGGGACAGGGGGCGCGTAACTATGGCTACACCTTC. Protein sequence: CASSPQEGQGARNYGYTF.

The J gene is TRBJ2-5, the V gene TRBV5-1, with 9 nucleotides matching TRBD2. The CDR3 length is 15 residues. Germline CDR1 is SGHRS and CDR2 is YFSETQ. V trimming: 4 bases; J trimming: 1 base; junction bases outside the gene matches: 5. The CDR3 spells CASSKTSGSQETQYF. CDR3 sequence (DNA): TGCGCCAGCAGCAAAACTAGCGGGTCCCAAGAGACCCAGTACTTC.

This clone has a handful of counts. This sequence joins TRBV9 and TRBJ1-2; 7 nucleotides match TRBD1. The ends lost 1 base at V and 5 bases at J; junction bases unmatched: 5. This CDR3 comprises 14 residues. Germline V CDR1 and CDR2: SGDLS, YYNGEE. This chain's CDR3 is CASSVFDRAYGYTF. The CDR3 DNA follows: TGTGCCAGCAGCGTATTTGACAGGGCTTATGGCTACACCTTC.

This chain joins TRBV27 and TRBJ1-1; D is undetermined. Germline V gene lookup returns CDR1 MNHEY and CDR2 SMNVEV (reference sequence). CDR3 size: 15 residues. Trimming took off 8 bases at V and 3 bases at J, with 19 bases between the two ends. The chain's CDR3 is CASCPQSSADTEAFF. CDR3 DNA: TGTGCCAGCTGCCCGCAGTCGTCTGCTGACACTGAAGCTTTCTTT.

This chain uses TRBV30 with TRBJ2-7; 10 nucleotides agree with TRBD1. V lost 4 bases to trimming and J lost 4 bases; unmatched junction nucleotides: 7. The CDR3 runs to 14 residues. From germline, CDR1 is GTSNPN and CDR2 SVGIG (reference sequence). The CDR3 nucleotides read TGTGCCTGGAATTTAGGACAGGGGGGGTACGAGCAGTACTTC. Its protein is CAWNLGQGGYEQYF.

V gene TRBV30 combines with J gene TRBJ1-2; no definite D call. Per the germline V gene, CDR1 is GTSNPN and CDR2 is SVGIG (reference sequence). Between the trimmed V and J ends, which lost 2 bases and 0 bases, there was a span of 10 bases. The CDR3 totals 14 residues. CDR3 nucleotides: TGTGCCTGGAGTTTGTACTACCCTAACTATGGCTACACCTTC. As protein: CAWSLYYPNYGYTF.

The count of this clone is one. CDR3 nucleotide sequence: TGCGCCAGCAGCCCAGCTAGCGCAAACACCGGGGAGCTGTTTTTT. It is translated as CASSPASANTGELFF. The rearrangement joins TRBV5-1 to TRBJ2-2, with D maybe TRBD2 (6 bases). The CDR3 is 15 amino acids. V was shortened by 4 bases and J by 2 bases, with 12 bases between the two germline ends. Germline V CDR1 and CDR2: SGHRS, YFSETQ.

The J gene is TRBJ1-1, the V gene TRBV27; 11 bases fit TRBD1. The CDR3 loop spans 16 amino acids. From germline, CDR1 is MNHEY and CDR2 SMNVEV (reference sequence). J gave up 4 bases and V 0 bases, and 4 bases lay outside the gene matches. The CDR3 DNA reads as TGTGCCAGCAGTTTATCGTTGGGACAGGGGGTCACTGAAGCTTTCTTT. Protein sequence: CASSLSLGQGVTEAFF.

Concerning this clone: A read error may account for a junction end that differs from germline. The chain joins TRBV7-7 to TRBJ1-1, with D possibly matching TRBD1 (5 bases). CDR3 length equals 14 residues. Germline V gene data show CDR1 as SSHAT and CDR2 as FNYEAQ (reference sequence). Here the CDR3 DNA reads TGTGCTAGCAGCCCAGGGCTAGTGAACACTGAAGCTTTCTTT. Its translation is CASSPGLVNTEAFF.

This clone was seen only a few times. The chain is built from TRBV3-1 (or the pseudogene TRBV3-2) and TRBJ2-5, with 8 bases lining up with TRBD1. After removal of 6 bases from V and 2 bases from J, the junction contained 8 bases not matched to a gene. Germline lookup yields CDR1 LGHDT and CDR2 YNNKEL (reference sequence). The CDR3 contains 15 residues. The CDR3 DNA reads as TGTGCCAGCAGTAAGCAGGGGGCGGGGCAAGAGACCCAGTACTTC. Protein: CASSKQGAGQETQYF.

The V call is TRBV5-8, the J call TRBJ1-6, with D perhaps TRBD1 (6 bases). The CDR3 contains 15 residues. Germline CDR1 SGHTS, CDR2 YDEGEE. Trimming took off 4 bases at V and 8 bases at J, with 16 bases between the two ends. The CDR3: CASSRGGAVYSPLHF. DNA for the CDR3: TGTGCCAGCAGCCGCGGGGGGGCCGTTTATTCACCCCTCCACTTT. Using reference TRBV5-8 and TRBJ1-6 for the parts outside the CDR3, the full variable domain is EAGVTQSPTHLIKTRGQQATLRCSPISGHTSVYWYQQALGLGLQFLLWYDEGEERNRGNFPPRFSGRQFPNYSSELNVNALELEDSALYLCASSRGGAVYSPLHFGNGTRLTVT.